Listed below are T cell receptor beta chains from one sample, sequenced in a study of CD8 T cells in ankylosing spondylitis. Each CDR3 protein gets one entry after TCRdb re-called the 5' RACE reads with MiXCR. The table has some 800,000 distinct CDR3 sequences, over 9.5% seen once; the top ten hold approximately 0.46%. The sample taken for sequencing was blood, either unsorted or a sorted T cell fraction (not recorded which). The receptors were gathered from a male donor with ankylosing spondylitis. The CDR3 runs from the conserved cysteine through the conserved F or W. The D gene is left open where the match is weak. Clone size, where shown, is once, few, many, or a class for clones that have expanded.

TRBV20-1	-	TRBJ1-4	-	TGCAGTGCTAGGGGGAGCAGGGGTGAAAAACTGTTTTTT	CSARGSRGEKLFF
TRBV5-1	-	TRBJ1-1	-	TGCGCCAGCAGGTCAACAGGGAATGCGAACACTGAAGCTTTCTTT	CASRSTGNANTEAFF
TRBV7-7	-	TRBJ2-1	-	TGTGCTAGCAGCTCCCAAGAGGAGCAGTTCTTC	CASSSQEEQFF
TRBV11-2	TRBD2	TRBJ2-1	few	TGTGCCAGCAGTGGTGGACTAGCGAGTTACAATGAGCAGTTCTTC	CASSGGLASYNEQFF
TRBV7-9	-	TRBJ2-7	-	TGTGCCAGCAGCCCGACCGGGACTGAGAGCTCCTACGAGCAGTACTTC	CASSPTGTESSYEQYF
TRBV20-1	-	TRBJ2-1	many	TGCAGTGCTACCCTCCCCCAAATGTATAATGAGCAGTTCTTC	CSATLPQMYNEQFF
TRBV5-1	TRBD2	TRBJ2-4	many	TGCGCCAGCAGCTTGCGGCTAGCGGGAGGGCCAGGGAACATTCAGTACTTC	CASSLRLAGGPGNIQYF
TRBV10-3	-	TRBJ1-3	-	TGTGCCATCAGCGGACTAGGTGGGGGAAACACCATATATTTT	CAISGLGGGNTIYF
TRBV5-1	TRBD2	TRBJ2-7	few	TGCGCCAGCAGCTTGGTTTCAGCGGGGGACTCCTACGAGCAGTACTTC	CASSLVSAGDSYEQYF
TRBV2	-	TRBJ1-1	few	TGTGCCAGCACTCCGGGACACATGAACACTGAAGCTTTCTTT	CASTPGHMNTEAFF
TRBV29-1	TRBD2	TRBJ2-7	many	TGCAGCGTTGAAGATTGGAGGACTAGCGATGGCGAGCAGTACTTC	CSVEDWRTSDGEQYF
TRBV7-3	TRBD1	TRBJ2-2	few	TGTGCCAGCAGCTTACAACCCGGACAGGGGGGGACCGGGGAGCTGTTTTTT	CASSLQPGQGGTGELFF
TRBV4-2	-	TRBJ2-5	-	TGTGCCAGCAGCCCTCAGGTGGGGACGGAGACCCAGTACTTC	CASSPQVGTETQYF
TRBV20-1	-	TRBJ2-3	-	TGCAGTGCGCCGGACATACGCACAGATACGCAGTATTTT	CSAPDIRTDTQYF
TRBV5-6	-	TRBJ2-7	-	TGTGCCAGTAGCAAAGACCAGGGTCGATACGAGCAGTACTTC	CASSKDQGRYEQYF
TRBV2	TRBD1	TRBJ2-1	few	TGTGCCAGCAGTGAAAGGGACAGGGGAGACAATGAGCAGTTCTTC	CASSERDRGDNEQFF
TRBV29-1	-	TRBJ1-1	few	TGCAGCGTTGATCAGGGTTTGACTGAAGCTTTCTTT	CSVDQGLTEAFF
TRBV7-2	TRBD1	TRBJ2-5	-	TGTGCCAGCAGCTCCGACAGGGCAGGAGAGACCCAGTACTTC	CASSSDRAGETQYF